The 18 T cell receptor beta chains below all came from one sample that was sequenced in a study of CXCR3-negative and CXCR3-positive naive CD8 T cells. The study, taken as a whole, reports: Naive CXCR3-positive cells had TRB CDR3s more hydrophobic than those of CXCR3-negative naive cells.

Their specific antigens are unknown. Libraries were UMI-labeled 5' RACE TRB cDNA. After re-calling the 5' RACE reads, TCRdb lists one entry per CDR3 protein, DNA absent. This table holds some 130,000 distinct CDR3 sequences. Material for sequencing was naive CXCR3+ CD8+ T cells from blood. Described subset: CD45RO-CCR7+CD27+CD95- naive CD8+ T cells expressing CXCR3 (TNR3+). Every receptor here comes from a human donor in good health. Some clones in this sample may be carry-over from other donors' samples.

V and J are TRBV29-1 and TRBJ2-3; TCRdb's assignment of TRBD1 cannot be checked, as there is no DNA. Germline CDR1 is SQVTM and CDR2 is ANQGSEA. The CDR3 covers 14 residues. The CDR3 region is CSVAGTGVTDTQYF.

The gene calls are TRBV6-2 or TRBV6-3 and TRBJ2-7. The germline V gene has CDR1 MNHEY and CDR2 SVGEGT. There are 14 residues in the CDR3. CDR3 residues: CASMATGSSYEQYF.

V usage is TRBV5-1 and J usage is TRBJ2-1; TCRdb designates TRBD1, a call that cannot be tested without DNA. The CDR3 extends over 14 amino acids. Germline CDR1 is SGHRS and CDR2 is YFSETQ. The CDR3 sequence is CASSGTGGRNEQFF.

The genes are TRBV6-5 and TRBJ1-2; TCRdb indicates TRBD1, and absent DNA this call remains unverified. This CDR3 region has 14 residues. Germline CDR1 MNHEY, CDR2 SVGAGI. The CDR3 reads CASSYTGTGYGYTF.

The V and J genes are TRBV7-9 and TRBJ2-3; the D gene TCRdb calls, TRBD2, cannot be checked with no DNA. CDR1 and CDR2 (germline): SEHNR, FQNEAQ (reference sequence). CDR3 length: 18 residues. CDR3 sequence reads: CASSFPFLAGGPPDTQYF.

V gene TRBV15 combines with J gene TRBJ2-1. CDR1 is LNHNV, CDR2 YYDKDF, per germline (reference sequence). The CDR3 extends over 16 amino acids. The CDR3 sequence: CATSRAPLLVYNEQFF.

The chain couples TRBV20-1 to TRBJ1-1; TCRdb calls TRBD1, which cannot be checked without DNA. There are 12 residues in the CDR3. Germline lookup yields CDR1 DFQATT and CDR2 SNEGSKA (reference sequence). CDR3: CSATGFRDEAFF.

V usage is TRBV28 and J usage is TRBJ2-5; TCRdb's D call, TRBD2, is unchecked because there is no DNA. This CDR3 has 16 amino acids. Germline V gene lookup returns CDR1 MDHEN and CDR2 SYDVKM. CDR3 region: CASSFPSSGSGETQYF.

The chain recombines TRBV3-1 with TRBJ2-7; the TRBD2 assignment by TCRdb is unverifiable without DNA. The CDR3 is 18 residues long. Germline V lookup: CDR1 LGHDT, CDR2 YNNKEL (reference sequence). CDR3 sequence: CASSQVGSGTPGFYEQYF.

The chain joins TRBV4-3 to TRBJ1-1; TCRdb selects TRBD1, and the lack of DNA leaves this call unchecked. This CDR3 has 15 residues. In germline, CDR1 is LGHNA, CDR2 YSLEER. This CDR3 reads CASSQDLVGVTEAFF.

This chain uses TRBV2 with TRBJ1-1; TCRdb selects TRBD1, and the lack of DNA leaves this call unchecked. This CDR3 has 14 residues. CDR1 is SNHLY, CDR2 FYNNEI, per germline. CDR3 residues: CASSAGQGYTEAFF.

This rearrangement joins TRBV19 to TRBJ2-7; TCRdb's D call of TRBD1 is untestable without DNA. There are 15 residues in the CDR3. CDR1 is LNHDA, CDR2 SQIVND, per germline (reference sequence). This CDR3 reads CASSLIWGASYEQYF.

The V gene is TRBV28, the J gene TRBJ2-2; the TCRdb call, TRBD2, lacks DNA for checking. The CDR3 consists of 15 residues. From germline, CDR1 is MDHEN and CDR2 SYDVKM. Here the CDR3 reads CASLWTSGNTGELFF.

This CDR3 reads CASSPHGPGNEQFF. The chain carries TRBV13 and TRBJ2-1; the TCRdb D gene call, TRBD1, has no DNA to confirm it. This CDR3 has 14 residues. The V gene's germline CDR1 is PRHDT and CDR2 FYEKMQ (reference sequence).

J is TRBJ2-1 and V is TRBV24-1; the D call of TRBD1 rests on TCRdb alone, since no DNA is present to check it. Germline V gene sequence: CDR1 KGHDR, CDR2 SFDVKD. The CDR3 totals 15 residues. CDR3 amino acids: CATSDPGQYYNEQFF.

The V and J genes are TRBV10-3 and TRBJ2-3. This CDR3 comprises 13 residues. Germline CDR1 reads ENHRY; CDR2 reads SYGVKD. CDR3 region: CAISETGTDTQYF.

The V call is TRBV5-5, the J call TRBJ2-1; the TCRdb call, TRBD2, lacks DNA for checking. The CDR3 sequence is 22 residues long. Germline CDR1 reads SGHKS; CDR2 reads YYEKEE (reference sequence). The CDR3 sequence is CASSPGLVGLAGTGGVYNEQFF.

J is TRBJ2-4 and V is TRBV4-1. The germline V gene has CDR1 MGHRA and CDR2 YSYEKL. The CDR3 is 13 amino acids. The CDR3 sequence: CASADLAKNIQYF.